This T cell receptor beta chain came from a study of T cells in Graves' hyperthyroidism and ophthalmopathy (dated by TCRdb to the late 2010s). Context from the whole study: Peripheral blood was sampled at the time of initial diagnosis, prior to any treatment. A discovery cohort of about 95 patients, about 40 with Graves' ophthalmopathy and 55 to 60 with stable Graves' hyperthyroidism, was used to find distinguishing TCR V-J signatures. Prospective prediction of ophthalmopathy was tested in an independent validation cohort of fewer than 20 hyperthyroidism patients and some 17 patients who later progressed to ophthalmopathy. The 100 or so discovery patients were randomly split 7:3 into training and test sets. In several Graves' hyperthyroidism patients, the study also compared T-cell repertoires from thyroid tissue with T-cell repertoires from blood. Following sampling, methimazole starting at 30 mg daily was given to hyperthyroidism patients, and high-dose intravenous methylprednisolone was given to ophthalmopathy patients. The paper reports TCR Vbeta CDR3 sequencing of some 140 peripheral blood samples: approximately 41 ophthalmopathy, about 75 hyperthyroidism and approximately 17 progressor patients.

The CDR3, from cysteine to phenylalanine, totals 14 residues. Only the CDR3 portion is preserved as DNA: 42 bases, with reading frame beginning at the first base. From a lookup of the germline V gene, CDR1 and CDR2 are SGHRS and YFSETQ. Relative to germline, V is missing 3 bases and J is missing 3 bases, with 0 bases of the junction outside any gene match. The TCR beta CDR3 regions were amplified from the RNA transcripts. A first-round RT-PCR of the TCR CDR3 used the HTBI primer set with the Qiagen OneStep RT-PCR kit. A second multiplex PCR round built the libraries, followed by size selection and purification. Libraries were sequenced paired-end with 100 bp reads on an Illumina HiSeq2000. The published analysis was carried out like this. SOAPnuke was used to process the raw data, removing reads that contained adapters or uncalled bases, had a mean Phred below 15, or lacked an exact match to the constant primer or identifier. COPE v1.2.5 was used to merge the high-quality paired reads, and each unique nucleotide sequence was defined as a clonotype. MiTCR v1.1 was used to align the clonotypes against IMGT TRBV, TRBD and TRBJ reference segments. The analysis included only V-J combinations with a frequency above 0.0001, which together covered approximately 99% of the repertoires. The TCS score was defined as the ratio of F50 (clonal expansion) to E x V (chaos), calculated using BLOSUM62-based TCRdist between CDR3 peptides within each V-J. Welch's t-statistics and random forest reduced around 520 V-J features to around 14, which were used in a naive Bayes classifier (R e1071). TCRdb redid the processing of the public reads, applying fastp at Q25 and MiXCR, and retained in-frame beta chains. Rows with a matching CDR3 protein are joined into one entry that keeps the most common DNA and genes. The V and J calls and clone size come from TCRdb's table, not from the authors' own analysis. Counted in this sample were about 300,000 distinct CDR3 sequences; roughly 19% of them appeared once. About 35% of the sample comes from the top ten.

The study at large found these results: A model built on a 13 V-J signature distinguished ophthalmopathy from stable hyperthyroidism, reaching about 89% sensitivity and under 84% specificity in cross-validation and 80%/75% in testing. No statistical method was used to fix the sample size in advance, and group allocation was not hidden from the investigators. Most expanded thyroid clonotypes (frequency above 0.001) were also detected in blood, suggesting blood repertoires may reflect thyroid immune responses. In validation, the model predicted progression to ophthalmopathy a median of 6.5 months before onset, with approximately 68% sensitivity and almost 75% specificity.

Moderately to severely active disease, a Clinical Activity Score of at least 3, a NOSPECS grade of at least 4, and a duration under 3 months were present in ophthalmopathy patients. Any patient with an uncontrolled infection, another autoimmune disease, pregnancy or lactation was excluded. Diagnoses relied on clinical symptoms, serum thyroxine and TRAb, thyroid ultrasound and orbital computed tomography. PBMCs were isolated from 7.5 to 10 ml of fresh peripheral blood by Ficoll-Paque density gradient centrifugation. Trizol reagent was used to extract total RNA, and RNA quality was then checked on an Agilent 2100 Bioanalyzer. Regarding this clonotype: Its recognized antigen is unknown. Base quality data are lacking; no much larger clone is found one base away.

The chain joins TRBV5-1 to TRBJ2-5, with 12 central nucleotides matching TRBD2. The clonotype comes from a man aged 50 to 59 with Graves' ophthalmopathy. The sequenced sample consisted of blood. The sequenced DNA: TGCGCCAGCAGCTGGACTAGCGGGAAAGAGACCCAGTACTTC. Translated, this is CASSWTSGKETQYF.